Following are 15 T cell receptor beta chains from one sample sequenced in a study of shared clonotypes between healthy human individuals. The method was immunoSEQ multiplex PCR; TCRdb's version includes in-frame clones alone and lacks a portion of them. This sample has under 200,000 clones; just under 95% occur once, and the top ten carry around 0.067%. The specimen was naive CD4+ T cells sorted from blood. Subset indicated: CD45RA+ positively selected. The origin of the receptors is a woman aged 30 to 39 in good health.

The chain employs TRBV28 and TRBJ2-1, with D uncertain. The CDR3 has 15 residues. Deletions cut 2 bases from V and 5 bases from J, with 13 bases between. The germline V gene encodes CDR1 MDHEN and CDR2 SYDVKM. The CDR3 region has the DNA TGTGCCAGCAGTTTAGCCGCCAGCGCAAACAATGAGCAGTTCTTC. Its translation: CASSLAASANNEQFF.

The chain employs TRBV28 and TRBJ2-7; a possible D gene is TRBD2 (5 bases). The CDR3 has 11 residues. In germline, CDR1 is MDHEN, CDR2 SYDVKM. Deletions cut 5 bases from V and 7 bases from J, with 9 bases between. The CDR3 nucleotides read TGTGCCAGCAGTCGACCGGGGGAGCAGTACTTC. Its protein is CASSRPGEQYF.

The V and J genes are TRBV19 and TRBJ2-1; D uncertain. The germline V gene has CDR1 LNHDA and CDR2 SQIVND (reference sequence). This CDR3 is 12 amino acids long. The V gene lost 5 bases and the J gene lost 10 bases, with 12 bases spanning the gap. Here the CDR3 reads CASSPRWAEQFF. The CDR3 DNA reads TGTGCCAGTAGTCCCCGGTGGGCAGAGCAGTTCTTC.

The chain is built from TRBV30 and TRBJ2-1; D not certain. In germline, CDR1 is GTSNPN, CDR2 SVGIG (reference sequence). The CDR3 has 12 residues. Trimming cost V 2 bases and J 9 bases, with 11 bases left between them. CDR3: CAWSPEAGEQFF. The DNA of the CDR3 is TGTGCCTGGAGTCCGGAAGCTGGTGAGCAGTTCTTC.

The genes are TRBV7-2 and TRBJ2-1, with 8 bases fitting TRBD2. V lost 1 base to trimming and J lost 4 bases; unmatched junction nucleotides: 6. This CDR3 contains 16 residues. Germline V gene lookup returns CDR1 SGHTA and CDR2 FQGNSA. This CDR3 is CASSLGSGSLYNEQFF. CDR3 DNA: TGTGCCAGCAGCTTAGGGAGCGGGAGTCTTTACAATGAGCAGTTCTTC.

As for this clone: Distinct nucleotide sequences in the sample also encode this CDR3. The V and J genes are TRBV5-1 and TRBJ1-1; a weak D match, TRBD1 (5 bases). The CDR3 loop spans 15 amino acids. CDR1 and CDR2 (germline): SGHRS, YFSETQ. V was clipped by 3 bases and J by 0 bases, with 12 bases between them. The CDR3 coding sequence is TGCGCCAGCAGCTCGGGACGAGGGATGAACACTGAAGCTTTCTTT. Its translation: CASSSGRGMNTEAFF. Based on the CDR3 plus reference TRBV5-1 and TRBJ1-1, the full variable domain is KAGVTQTPRYLIKTRGQQVTLSCSPISGHRSVSWYQQTPGQGLQFLFEYFSETQRNKGNFPGRFSGRQFSNSRSEMNVSTLELGDSALYLCASSSGRGMNTEAFFGQGTRLTVV.

The chain uses TRBV28 and TRBJ2-5, with D unresolved. The J call may be incorrect, as the DNA end agrees better with TRBJ2-7. The CDR3 loop spans 12 amino acids. Per the germline V gene, CDR1 is MDHEN and CDR2 is SYDVKM. The CDR3 sequence is CASSLTPYEQYF. The CDR3 coding sequence is TGTGCCAGCAGTTTAACTCCTTACGAGCAGTACTTC.

This sequence joins TRBV29-1 and TRBJ2-7; the match to TRBD2 covers 9 bases. The CDR3 covers 12 residues. The germline V gene has CDR1 SQVTM and CDR2 ANQGSEA. Trimming removed 6 bases from V and 7 bases from J; junction bases left unmatched: 7. CDR3 DNA: TGCAGCGTGGGCCCTAGCGGGAAGGAGCAGTACTTC. It specifies CSVGPSGKEQYF.

J is TRBJ1-3 and V is TRBV28; D might be TRBD1 (6 bases). The germline V gene has CDR1 MDHEN and CDR2 SYDVKM. The CDR3 has 15 amino acids. Trimming took off 8 bases at V and 0 bases at J, with 14 bases between the two ends. CDR3 DNA sequence: TGTGCCAGCGGGCTGGGGGCCACCTCTGGAAACACCATATATTTT. It yields the protein CASGLGATSGNTIYF.

The V and J genes are TRBV30 and TRBJ2-1; possibly TRBD2 for D (5 bases). Trimming cost V 3 bases and J 0 bases, with 12 bases left between them. This CDR3 has 15 residues. In germline, CDR1 is GTSNPN, CDR2 SVGIG (reference sequence). The CDR3 spells CAWRKDDYSYNEQFF. The CDR3 nucleotides read TGTGCCTGGAGAAAGGACGACTACTCCTACAATGAGCAGTTCTTC.

The chain has TRBV23-1 and TRBJ1-2; the D gene is possibly TRBD1 (5 bases). TRBV23-1 is assigned to the ORF class and has an uncertain function. V lost 8 bases and J 0 bases, leaving 13 bases between the germline ends. The CDR3 spans 14 residues. CDR3 protein: CASDWGISNYGYTF. The CDR3 DNA sequence: TGCGCCAGCGATTGGGGGATCTCTAACTATGGCTACACCTTC.

The genes are TRBV11-2 and TRBJ1-2; D is ambiguous. V was clipped by 4 bases and J by 4 bases, with 10 bases between them. This CDR3 is built from 13 residues. Germline V gene data show CDR1 as SGHAT and CDR2 as FQNNGV. The CDR3 nucleotides are TGTGCCAGCAGCTATGAGGGCAGCTATGGCTACACCTTC. Protein product: CASSYEGSYGYTF.

The V call is TRBV11-2, the J call TRBJ2-7; the D gene could be TRBD1 or TRBD2 (5 bases each). Germline values: CDR1 SGHAT, CDR2 FQNNGV. V was shortened by 5 bases and J by 7 bases, with 18 bases between the two germline ends. CDR3 length: 14 amino acids. Here the CDR3 DNA reads TGTGCCAGCAGCAATACCGGGGCCACCGGGGAGCAGTACTTC. As protein: CASSNTGATGEQYF.

This clone came up a few times. Other DNA sequences within the sample encode an identical CDR3. The rearrangement joins TRBV5-1 to TRBJ1-3; the D is unclear. This CDR3 region has 13 residues. The ends were cut back, 2 bases at V and 0 bases at J, with 3 bases in the middle. Germline CDR1 reads SGHRS; CDR2 reads YFSETQ. The CDR3 protein is CASSLNSGNTIYF. The DNA for the CDR3 is TGCGCCAGCAGCTTAAACTCTGGAAACACCATATATTTT.

This chain uses TRBV2 with TRBJ1-5; tentatively, D is TRBD1 (5 bases). The CDR3 is 15 residues long. Germline CDR1 SNHLY, CDR2 FYNNEI. Between the trimmed V and J ends, which lost 5 bases and 2 bases, there was a span of 13 bases. The CDR3 region is CASSTGGNGNQPQHF. The DNA of the CDR3 is TGTGCCAGCAGTACGGGGGGGAACGGCAATCAGCCCCAGCATTTT.